This T cell receptor (beta chain) was identified during a study of cytomegalovirus exposure and HLA in healthy donors. Germline V gene sequence: CDR1 SGHRS, CDR2 YFSETQ. CDR3 size: 18 residues. V lost 2 bases to trimming and J lost 0 bases; unmatched junction nucleotides: 8. Turning to this clone: No antigen is known for it.

Findings of the study overall: A later analysis reported that several of the most significant clusters appeared to be linked to common viral pathogens, among them Epstein-Barr virus. Across donors, sequencing depth was assumed by presence/absence analyses to be roughly uniform.

These donors counted as nominally healthy when sampled, but unrecorded immune exposures were likely. The PCR made use of 60 Vbeta and 13 Jbeta primers. Sequenced by immunoSEQ multiplex PCR; TCRdb stores in-frame clones only, minus some. The data show 120,000 to 150,000 clones, and the top ten clones hold around 1.5%. Sequenced sample: PBMCs. J is TRBJ2-3 and V is TRBV5-1; TRBD2 matches at 11 bases. The TCR originated in a woman between 50 and 59 years old in good health and CMV-seronegative. The CDR3 sequence: CASSLMPTSGISTDTQYF. CDR3 nucleotide sequence: TGCGCCAGCAGCTTAATGCCGACTAGCGGGATCAGCACAGATACGCAGTATTTT.